The rows below give T cell receptor beta chains drawn from one sample of a study of blood T cell repertoires in COVID-19. The data were produced by immunoSEQ multiplex PCR, yet TCRdb's version contains in-frame clones alone and is incomplete. The table records 300,000 to 350,000 clones, approximately 88% of them present only once. The sample consisted of PBMCs or T cells enriched from blood (not recorded which). These receptors were taken from a woman aged 18 to 35 who had recovered from COVID-19. CDR3s include the opening cysteine and the closing phenylalanine or tryptophan. Fields, in order: V gene, D gene, J gene, CDR3 protein. The D gene is left open where the match is weak.

V gene: TRBV25-1
D gene: NA
J gene: TRBJ1-4
CDR3 protein: CASRREGDEKLFF

V gene: TRBV2
D gene: NA
J gene: TRBJ1-5
CDR3 protein: CASSGVATALNQPQHF

V gene: TRBV10-3
D gene: TRBD1
J gene: TRBJ1-1
CDR3 protein: CATGTGVPMNTEAFF

V gene: TRBV4-2
D gene: TRBD1
J gene: TRBJ2-7
CDR3 protein: CASSQEGTGGEQYF

V gene: TRBV19
D gene: NA
J gene: TRBJ1-3
CDR3 protein: CASSIDRRSGNTIYF

V gene: TRBV5-4
D gene: TRBD2
J gene: TRBJ2-5
CDR3 protein: CASSRGPAGGTETQYF

V gene: TRBV25-1
D gene: NA
J gene: TRBJ2-2
CDR3 protein: CASRTGNTGELFF

V gene: TRBV24-1
D gene: TRBD1
J gene: TRBJ2-5
CDR3 protein: CATSVKDRAETQYF

V gene: TRBV7-2
D gene: NA
J gene: TRBJ2-5
CDR3 protein: CASSFIPGTLLGETQYF

V gene: TRBV6-5
D gene: NA
J gene: TRBJ1-2
CDR3 protein: CASSQTGGGYHGYTF

V gene: TRBV28
D gene: NA
J gene: TRBJ1-2
CDR3 protein: CASNLQSQGGYTF

V gene: TRBV11-2
D gene: TRBD1
J gene: TRBJ2-3
CDR3 protein: CASSRDRTRTDTQYF

V gene: TRBV30
D gene: NA
J gene: TRBJ1-2
CDR3 protein: CAWSSGGGGGYTF

V gene: TRBV7-9
D gene: TRBD1
J gene: TRBJ1-2
CDR3 protein: CASSLEVDRGYGYTF

V gene: TRBV10-3
D gene: TRBD2
J gene: TRBJ2-5
CDR3 protein: CAISYLAGELETQYF

V gene: TRBV5-8
D gene: NA
J gene: TRBJ2-1
CDR3 protein: CASSSLGGGGTYNEQFF

V gene: TRBV7-9
D gene: NA
J gene: TRBJ1-1
CDR3 protein: CASSYRDTEAFF

V gene: TRBV6-5
D gene: TRBD2
J gene: TRBJ2-1
CDR3 protein: CASSQRSGRKFF

V gene: TRBV11-3
D gene: NA
J gene: TRBJ1-5
CDR3 protein: CASSLVPHILDSNQPQHF

V gene: TRBV7-2
D gene: TRBD2
J gene: TRBJ2-3
CDR3 protein: CASSLATGVRASGRDTDTQYF

V gene: TRBV7-9
D gene: NA
J gene: TRBJ1-2
CDR3 protein: CASSLATDLRGYTF

V gene: TRBV3-1/TRBV3-2
D gene: NA
J gene: TRBJ1-2
CDR3 protein: CASSQDSGALVDGYTF

V gene: TRBV9
D gene: TRBD2
J gene: TRBJ2-1
CDR3 protein: CASSTRLADYSYNEQFF

V gene: TRBV10-3
D gene: TRBD2
J gene: TRBJ2-3
CDR3 protein: CAISLTSGSNTQYF

V gene: TRBV29-1
D gene: NA
J gene: TRBJ1-1
CDR3 protein: CSVESGEPEAFF

V gene: TRBV6-5
D gene: NA
J gene: TRBJ1-5
CDR3 protein: CASSSYNNQPQHF

V gene: TRBV5-1
D gene: NA
J gene: TRBJ1-1
CDR3 protein: CASSLEGVNTEAFF

V gene: TRBV6-1
D gene: NA
J gene: TRBJ1-2
CDR3 protein: CASSEQGYGYTF

V gene: TRBV4-3
D gene: TRBD1
J gene: TRBJ1-2
CDR3 protein: CASSQAGARGTYGYTF

V gene: TRBV7-2
D gene: NA
J gene: TRBJ2-5
CDR3 protein: CASSLGAREETQYF

V gene: TRBV2
D gene: TRBD1
J gene: TRBJ1-4
CDR3 protein: CASGRQGLGEKLFF

V gene: TRBV7-2
D gene: TRBD2
J gene: TRBJ2-1
CDR3 protein: CASSLGGGLAFYNEQFF

V gene: TRBV7-9
D gene: TRBD2
J gene: TRBJ2-3
CDR3 protein: CASSSPTSGRAVDTQYF

V gene: TRBV4-3
D gene: NA
J gene: TRBJ1-6
CDR3 protein: CASSQEPRLYSPLHF

V gene: TRBV7-3
D gene: TRBD1
J gene: TRBJ2-2
CDR3 protein: CASRPTGVQGELFF

V gene: TRBV29-1
D gene: NA
J gene: TRBJ1-2
CDR3 protein: CSSRDINYGYTF

V gene: TRBV28
D gene: TRBD1
J gene: TRBJ1-1
CDR3 protein: CAVGTGRTTEAFF

V gene: TRBV28
D gene: TRBD1
J gene: TRBJ1-6
CDR3 protein: CASSLGDRGYSPLHF

V gene: TRBV5-1
D gene: NA
J gene: TRBJ1-4
CDR3 protein: CASSLGTRAGEKLFF

V gene: TRBV27
D gene: TRBD2
J gene: TRBJ2-1
CDR3 protein: CASSWSSGRENNEQFF

V gene: TRBV11-2
D gene: NA
J gene: TRBJ2-7
CDR3 protein: CASSLGGGNEQYF